One sample yielded the 14 T cell receptor beta chains listed below, sequenced in a study of human T cells and chemical hapten exposure (dated by TCRdb to the early 2020s). The time point label corresponds to: healthy volunteer bleed at 6 weeks. Total RNA was extracted from unfractionated whole blood collected in Tempus Blood RNA tubes. Preparation of the library involved RACE. Sequencing was performed on a NextSeq 500. The raw public data were reprocessed by TCRdb itself: fastp quality trimming at Q25, MiXCR clonotype calling, in-frame beta chains only. Every CDR3 protein is listed once, alongside the most common genes and DNA of its rows. For this sample there are fewer than 40,000 distinct CDR3 sequences; roughly 5% appear just once. Around 13% of the sample comes from the top ten. Sequencing used whole blood. The source of these receptors is a human donor in good health. Some clones in this sample may be carry-over from other donors' samples.

This clonotype was detected many times. The chain combines TRBV5-1 with TRBJ2-3, with TRBD1 matching 9 bases. This CDR3 is built from 15 residues. The germline V gene has CDR1 SGHRS and CDR2 YFSETQ. V gave up 2 bases and J gave up 3 bases; unmatched junction bases: 4. CDR3 loop: CASSFLGTGTDTQYF. CDR3 coding DNA: TGCGCCAGCAGCTTCCTCGGGACAGGGACAGATACGCAGTATTTT.

This clonotype came up a few times. The chain couples TRBV5-4 to TRBJ2-7; D could derive from TRBD1 or TRBD2 (5 bases each). The germline V gene encodes CDR1 SGHNT and CDR2 YYREEE (reference sequence). Trimming shortened V by 3 bases and J by 6 bases, and 13 bases separated the two germline ends. CDR3 length: 13 residues. The CDR3 bases are TGTGCCAGCAGCTCACCGGGGCCGGGCGAGCAGTACTTC. Translated: CASSSPGPGEQYF.

Many counts were recorded for this clonotype. The V call is TRBV7-6, the J call TRBJ2-3; D is unclear. Trimming stripped 4 bases from V and 4 bases from J, with 6 bases between. Germline CDR1 is SGHVS and CDR2 is FNYEAQ. CDR3 length: 12 amino acids. CDR3 nucleotide sequence: TGTGCCAGCAGCTCCCGGTCAGATACGCAGTATTTT. It yields the protein CASSSRSDTQYF.

The rearrangement links TRBV7-2 to TRBJ1-2; weak D call: TRBD1 (6 bases). This CDR3 is 16 amino acids long. The germline V and J ends were trimmed by 5 bases and 4 bases, with 20 bases remaining between them. From germline, CDR1 is SGHTA and CDR2 FQGNSA. For the CDR3, the DNA is TGTGCCAGCAGCCTCATTACAACACAGGGCGCCTATGGCTACACCTTC. Translation: CASSLITTQGAYGYTF.

This clonotype occurred many times. CDR3 in DNA: TGCAGTGCTCCCGTTAGCGGGGGGGCCAATGAGCAGTTCTTC. The encoded protein is CSAPVSGGANEQFF. The rearrangement uses TRBV20-1 and TRBJ2-1, with 11 nucleotides matching TRBD2. Germline V gives CDR1 DFQATT, CDR2 SNEGSKA (reference sequence). The CDR3 totals 14 residues. Germline trimming cut 5 bases from V and 6 bases from J; bases unmatched to any gene: 6.

This clonotype was observed at least ten times. One junction end disagrees with the germline gene, perhaps due to a read error. V and J are TRBV5-1 and TRBJ2-1; TRBD2 matches at 10 bases. Germline CDR1 is SGHRS and CDR2 is YFSETQ. This CDR3 is 14 amino acids long. CDR3 bases: TGCGCCAGCAGCTCCGATAGCGGGGGGATGGAGCGGTTCTTC. Translated, it gives CASSSDSGGMERFF.

In this sample, this clonotype turned up many times. Here the CDR3 reads CATLGGEKLFF. The CDR3 region has the DNA TGTGCCACCCTAGGGGGTGAAAAACTGTTTTTT. This chain uses TRBV6-5 with TRBJ1-4; D is possibly TRBD1 (6 bases). The CDR3 has 11 amino acids. The ends were cut back, 10 bases at V and 7 bases at J, with 10 bases in the middle. Looked up from germline, CDR1 is MNHEY and CDR2 is SVGAGI.

This clonotype was counted ten times or more. The chain recombines TRBV7-6 with TRBJ2-2, with D perhaps TRBD1 (6 bases). Trimming removed 7 bases at V and 8 bases at J, with 17 bases between. CDR1 is SGHVS and CDR2 is FNYEAQ in the germline V gene. The CDR3 loop spans 14 amino acids. This CDR3 is CASKPYRDGGELFF. The CDR3 DNA reads TGTGCCAGCAAACCCTACAGGGACGGAGGGGAGCTGTTTTTT.

CDR3 sequence (DNA): TGTGCCAGCAGTTTTCAGGGGAGCAATCAGCCCCAGCATTTT. Translating gives CASSFQGSNQPQHF. J is TRBJ1-5 and V is TRBV27; possible D gene TRBD1, 6 bases. V lost 3 bases and J 1 base, leaving 7 bases between the germline ends. The CDR3 sequence is 14 residues long. CDR1 and CDR2 from the germline V gene are MNHEY and SMNVEV (reference sequence).

There are many counts of this clonotype. The gene calls are TRBV5-1 and TRBJ2-7; weak D call: TRBD2 (6 bases). This CDR3 has 16 residues. CDR1 and CDR2 from the germline V gene are SGHRS and YFSETQ. The V end lost 0 bases, the J end lost 6 bases, and 19 bases lay between the germline ends. CDR3 residues: CASSLALSGLPGEQYF. CDR3 DNA sequence: TGCGCCAGCAGCTTGGCCCTTAGCGGACTCCCGGGCGAGCAGTACTTC.

This clonotype has ten or more counts. The chain joins TRBV7-9 to TRBJ1-1; a possible D gene is TRBD1 (5 bases). V lost 11 bases and J 0 bases, leaving 10 bases between the germline ends. This CDR3 is built from 12 residues. Germline values: CDR1 SEHNR, CDR2 FQNEAQ (reference sequence). The CDR3 sequence is CALQALNTEAFF. In DNA, the CDR3 is TGTGCCCTACAGGCACTGAACACTGAAGCTTTCTTT.

There are many counts of this clonotype. The genes are TRBV5-1 and TRBJ2-7, with TRBD1 matching 7 bases. Germline assignment: CDR1 SGHRS and CDR2 YFSETQ. The CDR3 has 13 residues. The J segment lost 6 bases and the V segment lost 8 bases, leaving 11 bases of the junction unmatched. This chain's CDR3 is CASRTGDTSEQYF. The CDR3 DNA is TGCGCCAGTAGGACAGGAGACACTAGCGAGCAGTACTTC.

This clonotype has ten or more counts. The gene calls are TRBV29-1 and TRBJ1-2; 7 bases are shared with TRBD1. Germline V CDR1 and CDR2: SQVTM, ANQGSEA. Trimming removed 5 bases from V and 7 bases from J; junction bases left unmatched: 7. This CDR3 region has 12 residues. The CDR3 is CSVLAGGGGYTF. The CDR3, as DNA: TGCAGCGTTTTGGCAGGGGGAGGTGGCTACACCTTC.

Many counts were recorded for this clonotype. This chain links TRBV2 with TRBJ2-3; D gene unclear. CDR1 is SNHLY and CDR2 is FYNNEI in the germline V gene. V lost 7 bases to trimming and J lost 3 bases, with 11 bases between them. There are 13 residues in the CDR3. DNA for the CDR3: TGTGCCAGCATGGAAGTCGGGACAGATACGCAGTATTTT. Translated: CASMEVGTDTQYF.